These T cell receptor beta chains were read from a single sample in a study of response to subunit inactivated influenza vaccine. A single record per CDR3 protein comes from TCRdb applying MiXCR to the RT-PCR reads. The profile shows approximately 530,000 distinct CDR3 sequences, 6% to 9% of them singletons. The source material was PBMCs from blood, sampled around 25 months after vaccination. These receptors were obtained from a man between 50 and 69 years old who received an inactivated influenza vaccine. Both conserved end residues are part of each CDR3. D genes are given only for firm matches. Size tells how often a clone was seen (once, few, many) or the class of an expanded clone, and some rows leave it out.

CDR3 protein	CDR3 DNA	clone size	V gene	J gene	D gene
CASSPIEWGASGNTIYF	TGTGCCAGCAGCCCAATCGAGTGGGGCGCCTCTGGAAACACCATATATTTT	-	TRBV3-1	TRBJ1-3	-
CASSPSRDSAFF	TGTGCCAGCAGCCCCTCCCGGGACTCTGCTTTCTTT	-	TRBV7-6	TRBJ1-1	-
CASSRSRGRVQPQHF	TGTGCCAGCAGTCGTAGCAGGGGGCGGGTTCAGCCCCAGCATTTT	few	TRBV6-2/TRBV6-3	TRBJ1-5	TRBD1
CASSLGDYEKLFF	TGTGCCAGCAGCTTAGGAGATTACGAAAAACTGTTTTTT	-	TRBV11-2	TRBJ1-4	-
CASSHGIRRETQYF	TGTGCCAGCAGTCACGGGATTCGGCGAGAGACCCAGTACTTC	many	TRBV12-3/TRBV12-4	TRBJ2-5	-
CASSVTGVSTDTQYF	TGTGCCAGCAGCGTCACGGGAGTAAGCACAGATACGCAGTATTTT	-	TRBV9	TRBJ2-3	-
CASSEMGGGNEQFF	TGTGCCAGCAGTGAAATGGGGGGAGGAAATGAGCAGTTCTTC	-	TRBV6-1	TRBJ2-1	-
CATSTLSGWDTDTQYF	TGTGCCACCAGCACCCTATCAGGGTGGGACACAGATACGCAGTATTTT	many	TRBV15	TRBJ2-3	-
CASSLGPGLAYNEQFF	TGTGCCAGCAGCTTAGGCCCGGGACTAGCTTACAATGAGCAGTTCTTC	few	TRBV7-9	TRBJ2-1	TRBD2
CASSKDRDNEQFF	TGTGCCAGCAGCAAGGACAGAGACAATGAGCAGTTCTTC	few	TRBV7-3	TRBJ2-1	-
CASSQDLAGRDEQFF	TGTGCCAGCAGCCAAGATTTGGCGGGGAGGGATGAGCAGTTCTTC	-	TRBV3-1	TRBJ2-1	TRBD2
CSAMWGQANTEAFF	TGCAGTGCGATGTGGGGTCAGGCTAACACTGAAGCTTTCTTT	-	TRBV20-1	TRBJ1-1	-
CSATTPGSYGYTF	TGCAGTGCTACCACCCCAGGTTCCTATGGCTACACCTTC	many	TRBV20-1	TRBJ1-2	-
CASSQGQGANEQFF	TGCGCCAGCAGCCAGGGACAGGGGGCCAATGAGCAGTTCTTC	-	TRBV4-3	TRBJ2-1	TRBD1
CASSFLGGGARELFF	TGTGCCAGCAGTTTTCTGGGCGGGGGGGCAAGGGAGCTGTTTTTT	few	TRBV27	TRBJ2-2	TRBD2